The entry that follows covers one TCR beta chain sequence. The antigen is unknown. The record originates from a study of cytomegalovirus exposure and HLA in healthy donors. General observations from the study: Further analysis, carried out later, found HLA-associated TCR beta chains more clonally expanded than equally common other chains.

A multiplex PCR was run with 60 Vbeta primers and 13 Jbeta primers. Sequenced by immunoSEQ multiplex PCR; TCRdb stores in-frame clones only, minus some. The table has under 200,000 clones, 77% seen once; the top ten hold 7% to 9%. This CDR3 is built from 19 residues. Germline CDR1 reads GTSNPN; CDR2 reads SVGIG (reference sequence). V lost 4 bases and J lost 8, with 30 bases in between. This clonotype was obtained from a male donor in good health and CMV-seropositive. Sequencing was carried out using PBMCs. V and J are TRBV30 and TRBJ1-6, with a possible D match to TRBD1 (6 bases). In DNA, the CDR3 is TGTGCCTGGAAGGAAATGTCCCGGGACACCCTTATTCTTCATTCACCCCTCCACTTT. It codes for CAWKEMSRDTLILHSPLHF.